A single sample gave rise to the 23 T cell receptor beta chains below, sequenced in a study of early T cells in non-severe SARS-CoV-2 infection. Via MiXCR, TCRdb re-called the 5' RACE reads, giving one row per CDR3 protein. The data show tens of thousands of distinct CDR3 sequences, roughly 5.2% seen once. Sequencing used whole blood. Receptors were obtained from an adult who was a healthcare worker with PCR-confirmed SARS-CoV-2 infection or an uninfected control (not recorded which).

This clonotype was seen more than once but under ten times. This chain connects TRBV12-3 or TRBV12-4 to TRBJ1-5; D possibly corresponds to TRBD1 (6 bases). V gave up 4 bases and J gave up 3 bases, with 13 bases separating them. The CDR3 consists of 15 residues. CDR3 DNA: TGTGCCAGCAGTTCCCAGGGGATTGCCAATCAGCCCCAGCATTTT. Amino acids: CASSSQGIANQPQHF.

This clonotype was found many times. V and J are TRBV20-1 and TRBJ2-7; D is unclear. The CDR3 totals 13 residues. Trimming shortened V by 5 bases and J by 1 base, and 12 bases separated the two germline ends. The germline V gene encodes CDR1 DFQATT and CDR2 SNEGSKA (reference sequence). The CDR3 region is CSARVPDSYEQYF. The CDR3 region has the DNA TGCAGTGCTCGAGTCCCCGATTCCTACGAGCAGTACTTC.

This clonotype showed up many times. This sequence joins TRBV7-2 and TRBJ2-7; D is unclear. V lost 5 bases, J lost 0 bases, and 5 bases lay in between. CDR1 and CDR2 (germline): SGHTA, FQGNSA. CDR3 size: 12 residues. The CDR3 DNA is TGTGCCAGCAGCATGTCCTCCTACGAGCAGTACTTC. It specifies CASSMSSYEQYF.

This clonotype was observed at least ten times. The chain links TRBV29-1 to TRBJ2-2; the D is unclear. The CDR3 runs to 12 residues. The V end was cut by 3 bases, the J end by 6 bases, with 8 bases between. Germline V gene lookup returns CDR1 SQVTM and CDR2 ANQGSEA. CDR3 sequence reads: CSVERSAGELFF. CDR3 DNA: TGCAGCGTTGAGAGGTCTGCCGGGGAGCTGTTTTTT.

In regard to this clonotype: A read error may account for a junction end that differs from germline. This chain joins TRBV28 and TRBJ2-3; 10 nucleotides match TRBD1. The CDR3 extends over 14 amino acids. The germline V gene encodes CDR1 MDHEN and CDR2 SYDVKM. The CDR3 nucleotides read TGTGCCACCAGTGAGGACAGGGGGAGGGATACGCAGTATTTT. It encodes CATSEDRGRDTQYF. The full variable domain, rest sourced from reference TRBV28 and TRBJ2-3, is DVKVTQSSRYLVKRTGEKVFLECVQDMDHENMFWYRQDPGLGLRLIYFSYDVKMKEKGDIPEGYSVSREKKERFSLILESASTNQTSMYLCATSEDRGRDTQYFGPGTRLTVL.

At least ten counts were recorded for this clonotype. The V call is TRBV7-9, the J call TRBJ2-3; weak D call: TRBD1 (5 bases). This CDR3 spans 13 amino acids. Germline V lookup: CDR1 SEHNR, CDR2 FQNEAQ (reference sequence). Trimming stripped 3 bases from V and 2 bases from J, with 6 bases between. The chain's CDR3 is CASSFGHTDTQYF. In DNA form, the CDR3 reads TGTGCCAGCAGCTTCGGACACACAGATACGCAGTATTTT.

This clonotype was counted a few times. This chain links TRBV29-1 with TRBJ2-1; no clear D. The CDR3 loop spans 16 amino acids. V was cut by 6 bases and J by 0 bases, with 18 bases left in between. CDR1 is SQVTM and CDR2 is ANQGSEA in the germline V gene. DNA of the CDR3: TGCAGCGTGCAGACATATGCGGTTAGCTCCTACAATGAGCAGTTCTTC. It is translated as CSVQTYAVSSYNEQFF.

Only a few counts were recorded for this clonotype. The CDR3 is CSVPTGRGVKNIQYF. CDR3 bases: TGCAGTGTCCCGACCGGTAGGGGAGTCAAAAACATTCAGTACTTC. The chain uses TRBV20-1 and TRBJ2-4, with D possibly called TRBD1 or TRBD2 (5 bases each). Germline CDR1 DFQATT, CDR2 SNEGSKA (reference sequence). V lost 7 bases and J lost 3, with 19 bases in between. The CDR3 loop spans 15 amino acids.

The chain joins TRBV3-1 to TRBJ2-7; possibly TRBD1 or TRBD2 for D (6 bases each). The CDR3 is 13 residues long. CDR1 is LGHDT, CDR2 YNNKEL, per germline (reference sequence). The germline V and J ends were trimmed by 0 bases and 7 bases, with 10 bases remaining between them. This CDR3 reads CASSQEQGGEQYF. The DNA for the CDR3 is TGTGCCAGCAGCCAAGAACAGGGAGGAGAGCAGTACTTC.

This clonotype was found many times. The CDR3 DNA is TGTGCCAGCAGGCTCGACAGGGACTATGGCTACACCTTC. Its translation: CASRLDRDYGYTF. The chain carries TRBV6-2 or TRBV6-3 and TRBJ1-2; 7 bases are shared with TRBD1. Germline lookup yields CDR1 MNHEY and CDR2 SVGEGT. The CDR3 contains 13 residues. V was pared by 6 bases and J by 3 bases, with 4 bases of the junction left unmatched.

Many counts were recorded for this clonotype. This chain joins TRBV6-2 or TRBV6-3 and TRBJ1-2, with D maybe TRBD1 (5 bases). The V end lost 2 bases, the J end lost 6 bases, and 13 bases lay between the germline ends. Germline assignment: CDR1 MNHEY and CDR2 SVGEGT. CDR3 length: 14 amino acids. In DNA, the CDR3 is TGTGCCAGCAGTTACGAGAGGCAGGGAAATGGCTACACCTTC. It encodes CASSYERQGNGYTF.

This clonotype was detected many times. The chain couples TRBV12-3 or TRBV12-4 to TRBJ2-1; D may be TRBD1 (5 bases). The CDR3 is 16 amino acids. V gave up 5 bases and J gave up 4 bases, with 18 bases separating them. CDR3 region: CASSLDPFSGYNEQFF. CDR3 in DNA: TGTGCCAGCAGTCTCGACCCGTTTTCAGGGTACAATGAGCAGTTCTTC.

This clonotype was counted at least ten times. The rearrangement joins TRBV12-3 or TRBV12-4 to TRBJ1-3; no reliable D call. Trimming took 2 bases from V and 4 from J, leaving 9 bases between them. CDR3 length equals 14 residues. Here the CDR3 reads CASSLWGSGNTIYF. CDR3 in DNA: TGTGCCAGCAGTTTATGGGGATCGGGAAACACCATATATTTT.

This clonotype was observed a few times. This rearrangement joins TRBV4-3 to TRBJ2-3, with D possibly matching TRBD1 (6 bases). There are 14 residues in the CDR3. CDR1 and CDR2 from the germline V gene are LGHNA and YSLEER. Between the trimmed V and J ends, which lost 2 bases and 4 bases, there was a span of 10 bases. CDR3 sequence reads: CASSQRGHADTQYF. The CDR3 coding sequence is TGCGCCAGCAGCCAACGGGGACACGCAGATACGCAGTATTTT.

This clonotype turned up a few times. The chain is built from TRBV12-3 or TRBV12-4 and TRBJ1-6; TRBD1 matches 9 bases. V shed 3 bases, J shed 14 bases, and the junction held 8 bases outside the gene matches. This CDR3 comprises 14 residues. The CDR3 nucleotides read TGTGCCAGCAGTTTTGGGACAGGGACTCTGTCCCTCCACTTT. Amino acids: CASSFGTGTLSLHF.

The chain carries TRBV5-4 and TRBJ2-2; D perhaps matches TRBD1 (6 bases). V lost 2 bases and J 2 bases, leaving 16 bases between the germline ends. This CDR3 contains 17 residues. Germline V lookup: CDR1 SGHNT, CDR2 YYREEE (reference sequence). DNA for the CDR3: TGTGCCAGCAGCTTCCCCACAGGGTTATTCAACACCGGGGAGCTGTTTTTT. Translating it yields CASSFPTGLFNTGELFF.

This clonotype was seen many times. This sequence joins TRBV19 and TRBJ1-2, with TRBD1 as a possible D gene (5 bases). This CDR3 spans 15 amino acids. CDR1 LNHDA and CDR2 SQIVND come from the germline V gene (reference sequence). Trimming took 7 bases from V and 5 from J, leaving 20 bases between them. CDR3 protein: CASTIAPGGEYGYTF. The CDR3 DNA sequence: TGTGCCAGTACCATCGCGCCCGGGGGAGAATATGGCTACACCTTC.

The J gene is TRBJ2-5, the V gene TRBV7-9; D call uncertain. Trimming pared 0 bases from V and 1 base from J, leaving 15 bases between. Looked up from germline, CDR1 is SEHNR and CDR2 is FQNEAQ (reference sequence). This CDR3 contains 17 residues. The CDR3 spells CASSLALRLTAQETQYF. CDR3 coding DNA: TGTGCCAGCAGCTTAGCGCTGCGGCTGACGGCCCAAGAGACCCAGTACTTC.

This clonotype came up many times. The J gene is TRBJ2-5, the V gene TRBV12-3 or TRBV12-4; TRBD1 agrees at 8 bases. The CDR3 extends over 14 amino acids. J was trimmed by 2 bases and V by 5 bases; bases with no gene match: 4. CDR3 amino acids: CASSRTGIQETQYF. CDR3 sequence (DNA): TGTGCCAGCAGTCGGACAGGGATACAAGAGACCCAGTACTTC.

This clonotype was found a few times. V is TRBV11-2 and J is TRBJ2-7, with 11 positions matching TRBD1. The V gene end was trimmed by 2 bases and the J gene end by 3 bases; junction bases not matched to a gene: 15. Germline assignment: CDR1 SGHAT and CDR2 FQNNGV. This CDR3 is 19 amino acids long. CDR3 sequence (DNA): TGTGCCAGCAGCTTATATACGAATCGGGGACAGGGGGTTAACTACGAGCAGTACTTC. As protein: CASSLYTNRGQGVNYEQYF. Supplemented by reference TRBV11-2 and TRBJ2-7, the full variable domain reads EAGVAQSPRYKIIEKRQSVAFWCNPISGHATLYWYQQILGQGPKLLIQFQNNGVVDDSQLPKDRFSAERLKGVDSTLKIQPAKLEDSAVYLCASSLYTNRGQGVNYEQYFGPGTRLTVT.

Many counts were recorded for this clonotype. The CDR3 DNA sequence: TGCAGTGCTCCCGAGGGCCTGAAATCCCATGAGCAGTTCTTC. This sequence encodes CSAPEGLKSHEQFF. This chain uses TRBV20-1 with TRBJ2-1; possibly TRBD2 for D (5 bases). This CDR3 is built from 14 residues. From germline, CDR1 is DFQATT and CDR2 SNEGSKA (reference sequence). Trimming took 5 bases from V and 8 from J, leaving 19 bases between them.

In its sample, this clonotype was seen a few times. The chain carries TRBV6-2 or TRBV6-3 and TRBJ2-1; 7 nucleotides agree with TRBD1. The germline gives CDR1 MNHEY, CDR2 SVGEGT. CDR3 length: 13 residues. The V gene end was trimmed by 6 bases and the J gene end by 5 bases; junction bases not matched to a gene: 4. CDR3 in amino acids: CASSLTGNNEQFF. CDR3 in DNA: TGTGCCAGCAGCCTGACAGGGAACAATGAGCAGTTCTTC.

The sample holds many counts of this clonotype. The chain carries TRBV20-1 and TRBJ1-2, with D perhaps matching TRBD1 (6 bases). Trimming shortened V by 3 bases and J by 8 bases, and 13 bases separated the two germline ends. Germline assignment: CDR1 DFQATT and CDR2 SNEGSKA (reference sequence). CDR3 length: 12 amino acids. DNA for the CDR3: TGCAGTGCTAGTGTGGGGGGCTTGGGCTACACCTTC. As protein: CSASVGGLGYTF.